The T cell receptor (beta chain) under discussion was sequenced for a study of blood T cell repertoires in COVID-19. The CDR3 sequence is 18 residues long. Germline loops: CDR1 MNHEY, CDR2 SMNVEV (reference sequence). V lost 4 bases to trimming and J lost 1 base; unmatched junction nucleotides: 7. This clone is a singleton in its sample. Authors' analysis steps: Reference gene primer amplification yielded estimated nucleated cell counts. TCRdb's copy holds only in-frame clones and misses some; the assay was immunoSEQ multiplex PCR. V, J and clone size were drawn from that table, and D and trimming were deduced from the DNA. The sample lists 350,000 or so clones, 88% occurring once.

The chain is built from TRBV27 and TRBJ1-6; 10 bases line up with TRBD1. Source material: peripheral blood. The source of this sequence is a woman aged 25 to 45 with COVID-19, enrolled during active disease. The chain's CDR3 is CASSSGTGVGSYNSPLHF. In DNA form, the CDR3 reads TGTGCCAGCAGTTCAGGGACAGGGGTTGGGTCCTATAATTCACCCCTCCACTTT.